A selection of T cell receptor beta chains follows, all from one sample in a study of T-cell memory formation after mild COVID-19. TCRdb processed the 5' RACE reads anew with MiXCR; each CDR3 protein has one entry. The sample has 140,000 or so distinct CDR3 sequences; 6% to 7% are singletons. Material: PBMCs or a T cell subset sorted from them (not recorded which). All receptors come from an adult woman who had mild COVID-19 (a few samples of this study predate the infection). Cell type and time point are not known. Each CDR3 is given with its conserved first and last residue. D genes are given only for firm matches. Some rows mark clone size as missing; the rest say once, few, many or name a class of expanded clone.

D gene: NA; V gene: TRBV4-3; J gene: TRBJ2-7; clone size: many; CDR3 DNA: TGCGCCAGCAGCCAACACTCTCACTTAGGAGGCGAGCAGTACTTC; CDR3 protein: CASSQHSHLGGEQYF
D gene: TRBD2; V gene: TRBV20-1; J gene: TRBJ2-1; clone size: many; CDR3 DNA: TGCAGTGCTAGAGAGGGACTAGCGGCCTCCTACAATGAGCAGTTCTTC; CDR3 protein: CSAREGLAASYNEQFF
D gene: NA; V gene: TRBV3-1; J gene: TRBJ2-1; clone size: NA; CDR3 DNA: TGTGCCAGCAGGCGGTTAGCGGCCTCCAATGAGCAGTTCTTC; CDR3 protein: CASRRLAASNEQFF
D gene: NA; V gene: TRBV5-1; J gene: TRBJ2-5; clone size: few; CDR3 DNA: TGCGCCAGCAGTTTTCTAGGATCCAAAGAGACCCAGTACTTC; CDR3 protein: CASSFLGSKETQYF
D gene: TRBD2; V gene: TRBV12-3/TRBV12-4; J gene: TRBJ2-1; clone size: NA; CDR3 DNA: TGTGCCAGCAGTTTAGATACCCTAGCGGGAGTCAATGAGCAGTTCTTC; CDR3 protein: CASSLDTLAGVNEQFF
D gene: TRBD2; V gene: TRBV3-1; J gene: TRBJ2-7; clone size: many; CDR3 DNA: TGTGCCAGCAGCCAAGATCGTAAACTAGCGGGGGGGCAGCAGTACTTC; CDR3 protein: CASSQDRKLAGGQQYF
D gene: NA; V gene: TRBV18; J gene: TRBJ2-1; clone size: NA; CDR3 DNA: TGTGCCAGCTCACCAAATAGCCATGAGCAGTTCTTC; CDR3 protein: CASSPNSHEQFF
D gene: NA; V gene: TRBV18; J gene: TRBJ2-3; clone size: many; CDR3 DNA: TGTGCCAGCTCACCAATTGCGGCAAGCACAGATACGCAGTATTTT; CDR3 protein: CASSPIAASTDTQYF
D gene: NA; V gene: TRBV15; J gene: TRBJ1-1; clone size: many; CDR3 DNA: TGTGCCACCAGCAGAATCCTAAAGGCAGGGACTGAAGCTTTCTTT; CDR3 protein: CATSRILKAGTEAFF
D gene: NA; V gene: TRBV6-1; J gene: TRBJ2-1; clone size: few; CDR3 DNA: TGTGCCAGCACCAGACCATCTGATAATTACAATGAGCAGTTCTTC; CDR3 protein: CASTRPSDNYNEQFF
D gene: TRBD1; V gene: TRBV20-1; J gene: TRBJ1-6; clone size: many; CDR3 DNA: TGCAGTGCCATTACAGGGGCCTATAATTCACCCCTCCACTTT; CDR3 protein: CSAITGAYNSPLHF
D gene: TRBD2; V gene: TRBV12-3/TRBV12-4; J gene: TRBJ2-7; clone size: many; CDR3 DNA: TGTGCCAGCAGTCCTAGCCGGGGAGGACTAGCGGGAGACAGCTACGAGCAGTACTTC; CDR3 protein: CASSPSRGGLAGDSYEQYF
D gene: NA; V gene: TRBV15; J gene: TRBJ2-5; clone size: few; CDR3 DNA: TGTGCCACCAGCACGTCGAGGAAAAAGACCCAGTACTTC; CDR3 protein: CATSTSRKKTQYF
D gene: NA; V gene: TRBV18; J gene: TRBJ1-2; clone size: few; CDR3 DNA: TGTGCCAGCTCACCACCGTTGGTAAACTATGGCTACACCTTC; CDR3 protein: CASSPPLVNYGYTF
D gene: TRBD1; V gene: TRBV4-1; J gene: TRBJ2-1; clone size: medium-sized; CDR3 DNA: TGCGCCAGCAGCCAAGGGCCAGGGGGTTTCAATGAGCAGTTCTTC; CDR3 protein: CASSQGPGGFNEQFF
D gene: NA; V gene: TRBV7-2; J gene: TRBJ2-7; clone size: NA; CDR3 DNA: TGTGCCAGCAGCTTAGGGCCGGCCGGGGGAATGGGCGAGCAGTACTTC; CDR3 protein: CASSLGPAGGMGEQYF
D gene: TRBD2; V gene: TRBV6-5; J gene: TRBJ2-1; clone size: NA; CDR3 DNA: TGTGCCAGCAGTCCAGCGGGGGGGAAAAACAATGAGCAGTTCTTC; CDR3 protein: CASSPAGGKNNEQFF
D gene: TRBD2; V gene: TRBV12-3/TRBV12-4; J gene: TRBJ2-7; clone size: NA; CDR3 DNA: TGTGCCAGCAGTCAGACAGGGCCTAGCGGGAGGGTGTACGAGCAGTACTTC; CDR3 protein: CASSQTGPSGRVYEQYF
D gene: NA; V gene: TRBV28; J gene: TRBJ2-3; clone size: many; CDR3 DNA: TGTGCCAGCAGACATAGAGAGCTAGATACGCAGTATTTT; CDR3 protein: CASRHRELDTQYF
D gene: NA; V gene: TRBV4-2; J gene: TRBJ2-6; clone size: few; CDR3 DNA: TGTGCCAGCAGCCAAGAGACTGGGGCCAACGTCCTGACTTTC; CDR3 protein: CASSQETGANVLTF
D gene: NA; V gene: TRBV20-1; J gene: TRBJ2-7; clone size: NA; CDR3 DNA: TGCAGTGCTAGACCCTTACGGATTAATACCTACGAGCAGTACTTC; CDR3 protein: CSARPLRINTYEQYF
D gene: TRBD2; V gene: TRBV29-1; J gene: TRBJ2-5; clone size: many; CDR3 DNA: TGCAGCGCCTGGGGGGTCAGGCGGGGGGAGACCCAGTACTTC; CDR3 protein: CSAWGVRRGETQYF
D gene: NA; V gene: TRBV6-6; J gene: TRBJ2-2; clone size: many; CDR3 DNA: TGTGCCAGCAGTTACTCTAAACCCGACACCTCCGTACCGGGAGAGGGCACCGGGGAGCTGTTTTTT; CDR3 protein: CASSYSKPDTSVPGEGTGELFF
D gene: NA; V gene: TRBV29-1; J gene: TRBJ2-2; clone size: NA; CDR3 DNA: TGCAGCGTTGGAGGGACCGGGGAGCTGTTTTTT; CDR3 protein: CSVGGTGELFF
D gene: NA; V gene: TRBV24-1; J gene: TRBJ2-7; clone size: few; CDR3 DNA: TGTGCCACCAGGTTAGAACAGGGCTCGGGCGAGCAGTACTTC; CDR3 protein: CATRLEQGSGEQYF
D gene: TRBD1; V gene: TRBV4-1; J gene: TRBJ2-5; clone size: few; CDR3 DNA: TGCGCCAGCAGCCAACCGACAGGGGGTAGACCGGTGGGGACCCAGTACTTC; CDR3 protein: CASSQPTGGRPVGTQYF
D gene: TRBD1; V gene: TRBV9; J gene: TRBJ2-2; clone size: NA; CDR3 DNA: TGTGCCAGCAGCTGGGGACAGGGGACGACCGGGGAGCTGTTTTTT; CDR3 protein: CASSWGQGTTGELFF
D gene: TRBD1; V gene: TRBV12-3/TRBV12-4; J gene: TRBJ1-2; clone size: NA; CDR3 DNA: TGTGCCTCCGCACAGGGGGAGCTTAACTATGGCTACACCTTC; CDR3 protein: CASAQGELNYGYTF
D gene: TRBD1; V gene: TRBV11-2; J gene: TRBJ1-2; clone size: many; CDR3 DNA: TGTGCCAGCAGCCCCCCACCCGGGACAGGGGCGCATGGCTACACCTTC; CDR3 protein: CASSPPPGTGAHGYTF
D gene: NA; V gene: TRBV7-6; J gene: TRBJ2-1; clone size: few; CDR3 DNA: TGTGCCAGCAGCTTAGGGCAAGGGGCGAACTCCTACAATGAGCAGTTCTTC; CDR3 protein: CASSLGQGANSYNEQFF
D gene: NA; V gene: TRBV7-2; J gene: TRBJ2-7; clone size: few; CDR3 DNA: TGTGCCAGCAGCCAAAGCCCGGTAGGGGAGCAGTACTTC; CDR3 protein: CASSQSPVGEQYF
D gene: NA; V gene: TRBV5-8; J gene: TRBJ1-5; clone size: NA; CDR3 DNA: TGTGCCAGCAGCCCCGGAAACCGAGGCAATCAGCCCCAGCATTTT; CDR3 protein: CASSPGNRGNQPQHF
D gene: NA; V gene: TRBV12-3/TRBV12-4; J gene: TRBJ1-2; clone size: NA; CDR3 DNA: TGTGCCAGCGCCCAGGGAGGCTATGGCTACACCTTC; CDR3 protein: CASAQGGYGYTF
D gene: NA; V gene: TRBV3-1; J gene: TRBJ1-1; clone size: few; CDR3 DNA: TGTGCCAGCAGCCAAGATCAGGGAGCTTTCTTT; CDR3 protein: CASSQDQGAFF